This T cell receptor (beta chain) was sequenced for a study of cytomegalovirus exposure and HLA in healthy donors. Study-wide points: About 90% or about 30% of the time was how often most TCR beta V segments were productive, according to an earlier analysis. No immune exposure information besides CMV serostatus was available. Most sequenced TCRs were rare (though some public TCRs occurred in many donors). Reports showed the classifier diagnosing cytomegalovirus status with high specificity and sensitivity.

The PCR contained 60 Vbeta and 13 Jbeta primers. The repertoire was sequenced with immunoSEQ multiplex PCR; TCRdb's copy has only in-frame clones and lacks some. The sample shows 150,000 to 200,000 clones, roughly 76% of them seen only once. The length of the CDR3 is 16 residues. Trimming removed 5 bases from V and 0 bases from J; junction bases left unmatched: 5. The sample holds one count of this clone. Its antigen is unidentified. The clonotype originates from a human donor in good health. The gene calls are TRBV5-3 and TRBJ2-5; 12 positions agree with TRBD2. TRBV5-3 is classed as an ORF, of uncertain function. Specimen: PBMCs. The chain's CDR3 is CARSGLAGGDQETQYF. In nucleotides, the CDR3 is TGTGCCAGAAGTGGGCTAGCGGGGGGGGACCAAGAGACCCAGTACTTC.